This T cell receptor beta chain was documented in a study of human T cells and chemical hapten exposure. TCRdb reanalysed the RACE reads using MiXCR and keeps one entry per CDR3 protein. This table has under 200,000 distinct CDR3 sequences, around 15% appearing once. This clonotype was detected many times. This CDR3 spans 12 amino acids. The V end lost 5 bases, the J end lost 2 bases, and 9 bases lay between the germline ends. Germline assignment: CDR1 SQVTM and CDR2 ANQGSEA. Stated time point: patch test 1, 2 weeks after DPC sensitization. As for treatment: therapeutic diphenylcyclopropenone sensitization with weekly scalp DPC.

The V gene is TRBV29-1, the J gene TRBJ1-2; tentatively, D is TRBD1 (6 bases). The sequence derives from a woman in her 30s with alopecia areata. Some clones in this sample may be carry-over from other donors' samples. The sequenced sample was whole blood, obtained in connection with sensitization to the hapten diphenylcyclopropenone (DPC). The CDR3 DNA reads as TGCAGCGTTACGACAGGCAACTATGGCTACACCTTC. Protein product: CSVTTGNYGYTF.